The rows below give T cell receptor beta chains drawn from one sample of a study of cytotoxic CD8 clonotypes in ibrutinib-treated CLL. Only in-frame clones appear in the TCRdb table, and some are missing; sequencing was by immunoSEQ multiplex PCR. The data contain about 300,000 clones, approximately 79% of them singletons. This material consisted of PBMCs, taken at disease progression, from a patient treated with ibrutinib. Receptor source: a human donor with chronic lymphocytic leukemia. CDR3s include the opening cysteine and the closing phenylalanine or tryptophan. The D gene is left open where the match is weak. Size is stated for part of the rows, as once, few or many counts, or as a class when the clone is expanded.

v_call,j_call,d_call,clone_size,cdr3_aa,cdr3_nt
TRBV6-5,TRBJ2-1,NA,NA,CASSYTSPGYNEQFF,TGTGCCAGCAGTTACACCTCCCCCGGCTACAATGAGCAGTTCTTC
TRBV7-9,TRBJ2-3,NA,NA,CASSPPAGVSTDTQYF,TGTGCCAGCAGCCCCCCGGCAGGGGTAAGCACAGATACGCAGTATTTT
TRBV20-1,TRBJ2-7,NA,NA,CSARDASYTYF,TGCAGTGCTAGAGATGCTAGTTACACGTACTTC
TRBV18,TRBJ2-7,NA,NA,CASSPTGSGYEQYF,TGTGCCAGCTCACCCACAGGGTCGGGATACGAGCAGTACTTC
TRBV4-2,TRBJ1-2,TRBD1,NA,CASGTGNVNYGYTF,TGTGCCAGCGGGACAGGGAATGTCAACTATGGCTACACCTTC
TRBV18,TRBJ2-7,NA,NA,CASSPGTFFYEQYF,TGTGCCAGCTCACCTGGGACATTCTTCTACGAGCAGTACTTC
TRBV16,TRBJ2-7,NA,NA,CASSHGRNEQYF,TGTGCCAGCAGCCACGGCAGGAACGAGCAGTACTTC
TRBV19,TRBJ1-2,NA,NA,CASRDHNSGYGYTF,TGTGCCAGTAGGGATCATAACTCGGGCTATGGCTACACCTTC
TRBV4-1,TRBJ2-7,NA,NA,CASSQDPGNGYEQYF,TGCGCCAGCAGCCAAGATCCCGGAAACGGCTACGAGCAGTACTTC
TRBV25-1,TRBJ2-1,TRBD1,few,CASSDATGDEQFF,TGTGCCAGCAGTGACGCTACAGGGGATGAGCAGTTCTTC
TRBV7-9,TRBJ2-3,NA,NA,CASSLLSGDTQYF,TGTGCCAGCAGCTTGTTGAGTGGGGATACGCAGTATTTT
TRBV7-8,TRBJ1-2,NA,NA,CASSAIGGFGGYGYTF,TGTGCCAGCAGCGCCATCGGGGGATTCGGGGGCTATGGCTACACCTTC
TRBV2,TRBJ2-2,NA,NA,CASSRRPNTGELFF,TGTGCCAGCAGTAGGCGGCCGAACACCGGGGAGCTGTTTTTT
TRBV18,TRBJ2-2,NA,few,CASSPRDWTVGELFF,TGTGCCAGCTCACCACGGGACTGGACGGTCGGGGAGCTGTTTTTT
TRBV18,TRBJ2-7,NA,NA,CASSPSYRDTDEQYF,TGTGCCAGCTCACCAAGCTACCGGGACACAGACGAGCAGTACTTC
TRBV6-5,TRBJ2-3,NA,NA,CASRAELGLDTQYF,TGTGCCAGCAGAGCGGAGTTGGGTCTGGATACGCAGTATTTT
TRBV5-4,TRBJ2-5,NA,few,CASSLGGPGQETQYF,TGTGCCAGCAGCTTGGGAGGGCCAGGTCAAGAGACCCAGTACTTC
TRBV5-4,TRBJ2-5,TRBD1,NA,CASSLQGIWETQYF,TGTGCCAGCAGCTTACAGGGGATCTGGGAGACCCAGTACTTC
TRBV4-3,TRBJ2-7,TRBD1,NA,CASSHSDRGRVYEQYF,TGCGCCAGCAGCCATTCGGACAGGGGGAGGGTATACGAGCAGTACTTC
TRBV7-9,TRBJ2-2,TRBD1,NA,CASSQRQGATGELFF,TGTGCCAGCAGCCAGCGGCAGGGGGCCACCGGGGAGCTGTTTTTT
TRBV27,TRBJ1-2,NA,NA,CASSRRGEGYGYTF,TGTGCCAGCAGCAGGCGGGGCGAGGGCTATGGCTACACCTTC
TRBV19,TRBJ2-1,TRBD2,NA,CASRMGLAGGIDEQFF,TGTGCCAGTAGGATGGGACTAGCGGGAGGGATAGATGAGCAGTTCTTC
TRBV5-1,TRBJ1-1,NA,NA,CASSSEDENTEAFF,TGCGCCAGCAGCTCCGAGGACGAGAACACTGAAGCTTTCTTT
TRBV29-1,TRBJ2-3,NA,NA,CSVEDRETDTQYF,TGCAGCGTTGAAGACAGGGAGACAGATACGCAGTATTTT
TRBV2,TRBJ1-4,NA,NA,CAATNPKFNEKLFF,TGTGCCGCCACGAACCCCAAATTTAATGAAAAACTGTTTTTT
TRBV13,TRBJ2-7,NA,once,CASAQIPYEQYF,TGTGCCAGCGCTCAGATCCCCTACGAGCAGTACTTC
TRBV9,TRBJ2-1,NA,NA,CASSVAAYNEQFF,TGTGCCAGCAGCGTAGCGGCCTACAATGAGCAGTTCTTC
TRBV29-1,TRBJ2-7,NA,once,CSVDTPDGYEQYF,TGCAGCGTTGACACACCTGACGGATACGAGCAGTACTTC
TRBV5-1,TRBJ2-3,NA,NA,CASSFRIGTVSTDTQYF,TGCGCCAGCAGCTTTCGGATCGGCACCGTTAGCACAGATACGCAGTATTTT
TRBV9,TRBJ1-5,NA,NA,CASSVLGDQPQHF,TGTGCCAGCAGCGTTTTAGGGGATCAGCCCCAGCATTTT
TRBV7-2,TRBJ2-3,NA,NA,CASSRPVQPAQYF,TGTGCCAGCAGCCGCCCCGTTCAGCCGGCGCAGTATTTT
TRBV11-2,TRBJ1-2,TRBD1,NA,CASSSLRDRVNYGYTF,TGTGCCAGCAGCTCCCTCCGGGACAGGGTGAACTATGGCTACACCTTC
TRBV20-1,TRBJ2-5,TRBD1,NA,CSGQGETQYF,TGCAGCGGACAGGGAGAGACCCAGTACTTC
TRBV7-2,TRBJ1-2,NA,NA,CASSLEWGGLINYGYTF,TGTGCCAGCAGCTTAGAGTGGGGGGGACTGATTAACTATGGCTACACCTTC
TRBV20-1,TRBJ1-2,NA,NA,CSARKGAGYTF,TGCAGTGCTAGAAAAGGGGCCGGCTACACCTTC
TRBV4-2,TRBJ1-1,NA,NA,CASKSRGTEAFF,TGTGCCAGCAAGAGTAGGGGCACTGAAGCTTTCTTT
TRBV29-1,TRBJ2-2,TRBD1,NA,CSVEGQTTGELFF,TGCAGCGTTGAGGGACAGACAACCGGGGAGCTGTTTTTT
TRBV15,TRBJ2-2,NA,NA,CATSISPNTGELFF,TGTGCCACCAGCATTTCCCCGAACACCGGGGAGCTGTTTTTT
TRBV18,TRBJ2-6,TRBD1,NA,CASSPHRTGSSGANVLTF,TGTGCCAGCTCACCACACCGGACAGGGTCCTCTGGGGCCAACGTCCTGACTTTC
TRBV6-5,TRBJ1-6,NA,NA,CASSIGRNSPLHF,TGTGCCAGTTCCATCGGCAGAAATTCACCCCTCCACTTT
TRBV4-1,TRBJ1-2,NA,NA,CASSQVTLNGYTF,TGCGCCAGCAGCCAAGTAACTCTGAATGGCTACACCTTC
TRBV7-9,TRBJ2-7,TRBD1,NA,CASSPTGAEQYF,TGTGCCAGCAGCCCAACAGGGGCCGAGCAGTACTTC
TRBV21-1,TRBJ2-1,NA,NA,CASSTWSRAERISYNEQFF,TGTGCCAGCAGCACATGGAGCAGGGCGGAACGGATCTCCTACAATGAGCAGTTCTTC
TRBV11-3,TRBJ2-3,TRBD2,NA,CASSFSPIAGVDHTQYF,TGTGCCAGCAGCTTTTCCCCCATAGCGGGAGTCGACCATACGCAGTATTTT
TRBV5-1,TRBJ2-7,TRBD1,NA,CASSLETGGGYEQYF,TGCGCCAGCAGCTTGGAAACAGGGGGAGGCTACGAGCAGTACTTC
TRBV7-8,TRBJ1-1,NA,NA,CASSPPTWGNTEAFF,TGTGCCAGCAGCCCACCCACGTGGGGGAACACTGAAGCTTTCTTT
TRBV29-1,TRBJ2-1,TRBD2,NA,CSVRTSLTYNEQFF,TGCAGCGTGCGGACTAGCCTCACTTACAATGAGCAGTTCTTC
TRBV11-2,TRBJ2-5,NA,NA,CASSQGPGEETQYF,TGTGCCAGCAGCCAGGGGCCGGGGGAGGAGACCCAGTACTTC